These 5 T cell receptor beta chains came from one sample sequenced in a study of CD8 T cells in Susac syndrome. Reverse transcription of roughly 0.5 to 1 ug RNA was performed with random hexamers. MiXCR, applied by TCRdb to the immunoSEQ multiplex PCR reads, yields one record per CDR3 protein. The sample shows some 300,000 distinct CDR3 sequences, 70% to 90% of them seen only once. Sequenced sample: CD8+ T cells from PBMCs. The receptors were gathered from a human donor with multiple sclerosis.

The gene calls are TRBV12-3 or TRBV12-4 and TRBJ2-5, with D perhaps TRBD1 or TRBD2 (7 bases each). This CDR3 region has 14 residues. V lost 6 bases and J 2 bases, leaving 13 bases between the germline ends. The CDR3 region has the DNA TGTGCCAGCAGGCACAGGGGAGGGCAAGAGACCCAGTACTTC. It specifies CASRHRGGQETQYF.

The chain links TRBV7-3 to TRBJ2-3; D not certain. This CDR3 has 14 amino acids. V was cut by 2 bases and J by 2 bases, with 8 bases left in between. Germline lookup yields CDR1 SGHTA and CDR2 FQGTGA. This chain's CDR3 is CASSLGVLTDTQYF. The CDR3 DNA is TGTGCCAGCAGCTTAGGGGTCCTCACAGATACGCAGTATTTT.

V and J are TRBV5-1 and TRBJ2-7; TRBD1 matches at 8 bases. Germline V gene sequence: CDR1 SGHRS, CDR2 YFSETQ. The CDR3 totals 14 residues. V lost 4 bases to trimming and J lost 6 bases; unmatched junction nucleotides: 9. CDR3 protein: CASSGPRGPGEQYF. The CDR3 nucleotides read TGCGCCAGCAGCGGACCCAGGGGGCCGGGCGAGCAGTACTTC. Complete variable domain (other parts from reference TRBV5-1 and TRBJ2-7): KAGVTQTPRYLIKTRGQQVTLSCSPISGHRSVSWYQQTPGQGLQFLFEYFSETQRNKGNFPGRFSGRQFSNSRSEMNVSTLELGDSALYLCASSGPRGPGEQYFGPGTRLTVT.

In the case of this clonotype: Mismatch with germline at one junction end may stem from a read error. The chain combines TRBV28 with TRBJ1-4, with unresolved D. There are 13 residues in the CDR3. Germline V CDR1 and CDR2: MDHEN, SYDVKM. CDR3 DNA: TGTACCAGCAGTTTTGGTACAAGCGAAAAACTGTTTTTT. This translates into CTSSFGTSEKLFF.

The CDR3 DNA is TGTGCCAGCAGCCAAGCCGGCGCCGCAGGGCTATTCTATGGCTACACCTTC. Its translation is CASSQAGAAGLFYGYTF. This sequence joins TRBV14 and TRBJ1-2; maybe TRBD1 (5 bases). The CDR3 is 17 residues long. Trimming shortened V by 1 base and J by 4 bases, and 19 bases separated the two germline ends. Germline CDR1 is SGHDN and CDR2 is FVKESK. Using reference TRBV14 and TRBJ1-2 for the parts outside the CDR3, the full variable domain is EAGVTQFPSHSVIEKGQTVTLRCDPISGHDNLYWYRRVMGKEIKFLLHFVKESKQDESGMPNNRFLAERTGGTYSTLKVQPAELEDSGVYFCASSQAGAAGLFYGYTFGSGTRLTVV.